This T cell receptor beta chain comes out of a study of siplizumab effects on memory and regulatory T cells. Study-wide results and limits: Alloreactive sequences tracing back to unstimulated CD4+ memory cells were significantly reduced by siplizumab. Contribution to the alloresponse seemed major for naive T cells, which also seemed more diverse than memory cells. In siplizumab conditions, mappable alloreactive CD4+ clones averaged about 63% Treg-derived, against 25% to 30% in controls. The alloreactive clones that mapped to unstimulated subsets made up only a minor fraction.

Of note for this clone: The antigen remains unidentified.

CDR3 length equals 15 residues. CDR1 is LNHDA and CDR2 is SQIVND in the germline V gene (reference sequence). The V end was cut by 5 bases, the J end by 4 bases, with 15 bases between. Some clones are missing from TCRdb's copy, which holds only in-frame ones; the method was immunoSEQ multiplex PCR. This sample has roughly 100,000 clones, with over 90% found just once. The sequencing sample was made of Tregs sorted from blood. The V and J genes are TRBV19 and TRBJ1-5; the D is unclear. The sequence came from a human donor in good health. This CDR3 is CASSAVNTGNQPQHF. The CDR3 bases are TGTGCCAGTAGTGCAGTTAACACGGGGAATCAGCCCCAGCATTTT.